This entry features one TCR beta chain sequence. Its antigen remains unidentified. No base qualities exist here, and no much larger clone lies one base off it. The data were obtained in a study of siplizumab effects on memory and regulatory T cells (dated by TCRdb to the late 2010s). In the study overall: The study looked at the effect of siplizumab, an anti-CD2 antibody, on alloreactive T-cell subsets in allogeneic mixed lymphocyte reactions made from human PBMCs. The full study reports these points: Whether proliferating Tregs from siplizumab cultures were suppressive was not functionally confirmed. The cumulative frequency of alloreactive sequences traceable to unstimulated CD4+ memory T cells was significantly reduced by siplizumab. Of the alloreactive CD4+ clones that could be mapped, the Treg-derived share averaged around 70% with siplizumab compared with 25% to 30% in control reactions. Because sequences below about 10^-5 frequency were poorly captured, only a minor fraction of alloreactive clones could be mapped to unstimulated subsets. Compared with memory T cells, unstimulated naive T cells appeared more diverse, and naive cells seemed to make a substantial contribution to the alloresponse. About 75-95% of proliferating CD4+ or CD8+ clones could not be given a naive or memory phenotype.

Library creation used the immunoSEQ multiplex PCR assay. About 10^5 TCR templates per sample were assayed by the deep sequencing platform. Genomic DNA extracted from sorted T cells was used for TCRbeta CDR3 sequencing. Per the authors' processing: The R programming language was used for the clonal analysis of the TCRbeta CDR3 data. Alloreactive CD4+ and CD8+ clones were identified by comparing unstimulated samples to CFSE-low samples taken after the reaction. By matching sequences to the repertoires of sorted unstimulated Treg and non-Treg cells, each alloreactive CD4+ clone was assigned a regulatory or non-regulatory origin. TCRdb took over this immuneACCESS table, retaining in-frame rearrangements with V and J assigned. Such tables are incomplete; in checked studies, under half of the missing clones stem from an unresolved V gene, and the remainder is unexplained. V, J and clone size derive from that table, while D and trimming were established from the DNA sequence. This sample holds about 62,000 clones; about 80% were observed only once. Of the sample, 0.4% to 0.45% is held by the ten largest clones.

V was cut back by 1 base and J by 6 bases, leaving a gap of 7 bases between them. The CDR3 sequence holds 12 residues, the cysteine and phenylalanine included. Left in the record is the CDR3 DNA by itself, 36 bases read in frame from the first base. CDR1 is given as SGHKS and CDR2 as YYEKEE, both from the germline V gene (reference sequence). In addition, sequencing in three donor pairs included unstimulated CD8+ effector memory subsets alongside CD4+ naive, CD8+ naive, CD8+ TEMRA and CD4+ memory subsets. TCRbeta CDR3 sequencing was performed on sorted unstimulated T cells and on proliferating T cells recovered from mixed lymphocyte reactions. Fresh whole blood from ten HLA-typed healthy donors was used as the source from which PBMCs were isolated.

Material for sequencing was memory CD4+ T cells sorted from blood. The cell subset or site label here, explained by the study, means: unstimulated CD4+ memory T cells. This clonotype was obtained from a human donor in good health. Recombination joined TRBV5-5 with TRBJ1-1; the D gene assignment is ambiguous. The DNA sequence reads TGTGCCAGCAGCTTGACTCTCTCTGAAGCTTTCTTT. This gives the protein CASSLTLSEAFF.